This passage covers 12 T cell receptor beta chains from one sample sequenced in a study of cytomegalovirus exposure and HLA in healthy donors. The protocol was immunoSEQ multiplex PCR, while the TCRdb copy is restricted to in-frame clones and leaves out a portion. The sample has roughly 56,000 clones; 75% to 90% are singletons. The specimen sequenced was PBMCs. The origin of the receptors is a woman aged 18-29 years in good health and CMV-seronegative.

This rearrangement joins TRBV5-4 to TRBJ2-1; perhaps TRBD2 as D (6 bases). The germline V gene encodes CDR1 SGHNT and CDR2 YYREEE (reference sequence). The CDR3 consists of 15 residues. V was trimmed by 4 bases and J by 7 bases, leaving 18 bases between them. The CDR3 DNA is TGTGCCAGCAGCCTAACAACCAACCGGGAGAATGAGCAGTTCTTC. As protein: CASSLTTNRENEQFF.

The V gene is TRBV4-3, the J gene TRBJ2-6, with D uncertain. V lost 0 bases, J lost 2 bases, and 8 bases lay in between. Germline values: CDR1 LGHNA, CDR2 YSLEER. The CDR3 consists of 16 residues. CDR3 DNA: TGCGCCAGCAGCCAAGATAACCGGGCTGGGGCCAACGTCCTGACTTTC. It yields the protein CASSQDNRAGANVLTF.

This clone was detected once. The gene calls are TRBV7-6 and TRBJ2-5; 8 bases line up with TRBD1. Looked up from germline, CDR1 is SGHVS and CDR2 is FNYEAQ. V was pared by 5 bases and J by 5 bases, with 10 bases of the junction left unmatched. The CDR3 has 15 amino acids. DNA for the CDR3: TGTGCCAGCAGCCTGAACCAGGGGGCACGGGAGACCCAGTACTTC. Amino acid sequence: CASSLNQGARETQYF. The variable domain in full, with the rest retrieved from reference TRBV7-6 and TRBJ2-5, is GAGVSQSPRYKVTKRGQDVALRCDPISGHVSLYWYRQALGQGPEFLTYFNYEAQQDKSGLPNDRFSAERPEGSISTLTIQRTEQRDSAMYRCASSLNQGARETQYFGPGTRLLVL.

This clone was picked up one time. The CDR3 DNA is TGTGCCTGGAGTTCGGGTACGGTAACCTACGAGCAGTACTTC. Protein sequence: CAWSSGTVTYEQYF. This chain uses TRBV30 with TRBJ2-7; D remains unclear. Trimming took off 2 bases at V and 2 bases at J, with 13 bases between the two ends. The CDR3 runs 14 residues. Germline CDR1 GTSNPN, CDR2 SVGIG (reference sequence).

The chain recombines TRBV7-2 with TRBJ2-7; 8 bases agree with TRBD2. The J segment lost 0 bases and the V segment lost 1 base, leaving 2 bases of the junction unmatched. The CDR3 contains 15 residues. Germline V gene data show CDR1 as SGHTA and CDR2 as FQGNSA. CDR3 amino acids: CASSLVAGGSYEQYF. The CDR3 coding sequence is TGTGCCAGCAGCTTAGTCGCGGGAGGCTCCTACGAGCAGTACTTC.

CDR3 sequence reads: CASSPGVQPQHF. Written as DNA, the CDR3 is TGTGCCAGCTCACCGGGCGTCCAGCCCCAGCATTTT. The chain combines TRBV18 with TRBJ1-5; D is unresolved. The CDR3 contains 12 residues. V lost 3 bases and J 7 bases, leaving 7 bases between the germline ends. CDR1 is KGHSH and CDR2 is LQKENI in the germline V gene.

This chain connects TRBV4-1 to TRBJ1-1; the match to TRBD1 covers 7 bases. Trimming removed 0 bases from V and 3 bases from J; junction bases left unmatched: 4. The CDR3 is 15 amino acids. Germline loops: CDR1 MGHRA, CDR2 YSYEKL. For the CDR3, the DNA is TGCGCCAGCAGCCAAGAGACAGGGCTCGACACTGAAGCTTTCTTT. It yields the protein CASSQETGLDTEAFF.

V and J are TRBV2 and TRBJ1-6; 9 bases map to TRBD1. The CDR3 sequence is 15 residues long. V shed 1 base, J shed 11 bases, and the junction held 6 bases outside the gene matches. Germline V gene data show CDR1 as SNHLY and CDR2 as FYNNEI. The CDR3 coding sequence is TGTGCCAGCAGTGAAGTGAGGGGACAGGGTGCACCCCTCCACTTT. This encodes CASSEVRGQGAPLHF.

The chain joins TRBV6-5 to TRBJ2-3, with D possibly TRBD1 on 5 matching bases. Per germline, CDR1 MNHEY and CDR2 SVGAGI. The CDR3 has 16 amino acids. V lost 0 bases and J lost 1, with 11 bases in between. As DNA, the CDR3 is TGTGCCAGCAGTTACTCCCCAGGGATTGGCACAGATACGCAGTATTTT. This translates into CASSYSPGIGTDTQYF.

This clone appeared once. The chain employs TRBV7-6 and TRBJ2-7; no clear D. The germline gives CDR1 SGHVS, CDR2 FNYEAQ. CDR3 size: 12 residues. Trimming shortened V by 4 bases and J by 0 bases, and 4 bases separated the two germline ends. As DNA, the CDR3 is TGTGCCAGCAGCTCCAGCTCCTACGAGCAGTACTTC. Translating it yields CASSSSSYEQYF.

This chain connects TRBV4-1 to TRBJ2-2, with TRBD2 matching over 8 bases. CDR3 length: 16 amino acids. CDR1 MGHRA and CDR2 YSYEKL come from the germline V gene. Trimming removed 0 bases from V and 6 bases from J; junction bases left unmatched: 6. CDR3 in amino acids: CASSQDPSGGSGELFF. The CDR3 region has the DNA TGCGCCAGCAGCCAAGATCCCTCGGGAGGGTCCGGGGAGCTGTTTTTT.

The chain uses TRBV27 and TRBJ2-2; D gene ambiguous. CDR1 and CDR2 (germline): MNHEY, SMNVEV (reference sequence). Trimming shortened V by 7 bases and J by 8 bases, and 14 bases separated the two germline ends. This CDR3 spans 13 amino acids. CDR3 bases: TGTGCCAGCACCCCCCAGTGGGCAGGGGAGCTGTTTTTT. Protein sequence: CASTPQWAGELFF.